The entry below describes one TCR beta chain. The data originate from a study of blood T cell repertoires in COVID-19. On the study more broadly: Collection of acute and convalescent COVID-19 samples took place in the United States, Italy and Spain. T cells, B-cell-depleted T cells, or PBMCs supplied cDNA or gDNA.

The table came from immunoSEQ multiplex PCR; TCRdb's copy has only in-frame clones and leaves some out. Among 95,000 to 150,000 clones listed, 80% were seen once. Source material: peripheral blood. The clonotype was recovered from a man aged 60 to 75 with active or convalescent COVID-19.

The CDR3 DNA reads as TGCGCCAGCAGCTCCGGGACTAGCGTAGGCACCGGGGAGCTGTTTTTT. Its protein is CASSSGTSVGTGELFF. J is TRBJ2-2 and V is TRBV5-1, with 10 bases that match TRBD2. Germline V lookup: CDR1 SGHRS, CDR2 YFSETQ. V trimming: 3 bases; J trimming: 4 bases; junction bases outside the gene matches: 6. The CDR3 runs to 16 residues.